Listed below are T cell receptor beta chains from one sample, sequenced in a study of post-analysis software for immune sequencing data. TCRdb analysed the PCR reads with MiXCR anew, one entry per CDR3 protein. The table has roughly 670,000 distinct CDR3 sequences, approximately 59% seen once; the top ten hold about 10%. The sample was blood. All receptors derive from a girl aged 2 to 9 with multiple sclerosis. CDR3s include the opening cysteine and the closing phenylalanine or tryptophan. The D gene is left open where the match is weak. Expanded clones are given a class, and other clones once, few, many or no size at all.

v_gene: TRBV6-1
d_gene: .
abundance: few
j_gene: TRBJ2-3
CDR3aa: CASIRWGRTDTQYF
CDR3nt: TGTGCCAGCATTAGGTGGGGACGGACAGATACGCAGTATTTT

v_gene: TRBV5-1
d_gene: TRBD2
abundance: .
j_gene: TRBJ2-1
CDR3aa: CASSPGLDSVDEQFF
CDR3nt: TGCGCCAGCAGCCCCGGACTAGATTCAGTCGATGAGCAGTTCTTC

v_gene: TRBV7-9
d_gene: .
abundance: .
j_gene: TRBJ1-2
CDR3aa: CASSLASGGYGYTF
CDR3nt: TGTGCCAGCAGCTTAGCATCCGGTGGCTATGGCTACACCTTC

v_gene: TRBV6-2/TRBV6-3
d_gene: TRBD1
abundance: .
j_gene: TRBJ2-1
CDR3aa: CASSYVRDRGKSYNEQFF
CDR3nt: TGTGCCAGCAGTTACGTCCGGGACAGGGGCAAGTCCTACAATGAGCAGTTCTTC

v_gene: TRBV11-2
d_gene: TRBD2
abundance: once
j_gene: TRBJ2-5
CDR3aa: CASSRPTRGGWQTQYF
CDR3nt: TGTGCCAGCAGCCGCCCAACTCGGGGGGGATGGCAGACCCAGTACTTC

v_gene: TRBV7-9
d_gene: .
abundance: .
j_gene: TRBJ1-2
CDR3aa: CASSLLPPGGLGYTF
CDR3nt: TGTGCCAGCAGCTTACTCCCCCCGGGGGGTCTCGGCTACACCTTC

v_gene: TRBV9
d_gene: .
abundance: few
j_gene: TRBJ2-5
CDR3aa: CASSVGAVAAQETQYF
CDR3nt: TGTGCCAGCAGCGTAGGAGCAGTCGCAGCCCAAGAGACCCAGTACTTC

v_gene: TRBV20-1
d_gene: .
abundance: .
j_gene: TRBJ2-7
CDR3aa: CSARDRTPAMRQYF
CDR3nt: TGCAGTGCTAGAGATCGGACTCCTGCTATGCGGCAGTACTTC

v_gene: TRBV7-8
d_gene: TRBD1
abundance: .
j_gene: TRBJ2-1
CDR3aa: CASSPGTGDRNEQFF
CDR3nt: TGTGCCAGCAGCCCCGGGACAGGGGATCGAAATGAGCAGTTCTTC

v_gene: TRBV10-2
d_gene: .
abundance: .
j_gene: TRBJ2-4
CDR3aa: CASREPTRTDGIQYF
CDR3nt: TGCGCCAGCCGCGAACCGACTAGGACGGATGGCATTCAGTACTTC

v_gene: TRBV7-3
d_gene: TRBD1
abundance: .
j_gene: TRBJ2-1
CDR3aa: CASSWTGGSYNEQFF
CDR3nt: TGTGCCAGCAGTTGGACAGGGGGGTCCTACAATGAGCAGTTCTTC

v_gene: TRBV12-3/TRBV12-4
d_gene: TRBD2
abundance: .
j_gene: TRBJ2-5
CDR3aa: CASSGPRTSGSNAAETQYF
CDR3nt: TGTGCCAGCAGTGGACCCCGGACTAGTGGGAGTAACGCGGCCGAGACCCAGTACTTC

v_gene: TRBV28
d_gene: TRBD2
abundance: .
j_gene: TRBJ2-3
CDR3aa: CASSFPQTSGTDTQYF
CDR3nt: TGTGCCAGCAGTTTCCCTCAGACTAGCGGCACAGATACGCAGTATTTT

v_gene: TRBV2
d_gene: .
abundance: .
j_gene: TRBJ1-2
CDR3aa: CASSGGSTYGYTF
CDR3nt: TGTGCCAGCAGTGGGGGCTCAACCTATGGCTACACCTTC

v_gene: TRBV5-1
d_gene: TRBD2
abundance: .
j_gene: TRBJ2-1
CDR3aa: CASSGLAGASNEQFF
CDR3nt: TGCGCCAGCTCAGGACTAGCGGGAGCTAGCAATGAGCAGTTCTTC

v_gene: TRBV29-1
d_gene: .
abundance: once
j_gene: TRBJ2-1
CDR3aa: CSVDGGGVYNEQFF
CDR3nt: TGCAGCGTTGATGGGGGGGGCGTATACAATGAGCAGTTCTTC

v_gene: TRBV16
d_gene: .
abundance: .
j_gene: TRBJ2-4
CDR3aa: CASSQSGLGWYF
CDR3nt: TGTGCCAGCAGCCAATCTGGTCTAGGCTGGTACTTC

v_gene: TRBV7-2
d_gene: TRBD2
abundance: few
j_gene: TRBJ2-7
CDR3aa: CASSYHSGGAYEQYF
CDR3nt: TGTGCCAGCAGCTATCATAGCGGGGGGGCCTACGAGCAGTACTTC

v_gene: TRBV29-1
d_gene: .
abundance: .
j_gene: TRBJ1-1
CDR3aa: CSVAPRLTANTEAFF
CDR3nt: TGCAGCGTTGCCCCTCGGCTGACAGCGAACACTGAAGCTTTCTTT

v_gene: TRBV28
d_gene: .
abundance: .
j_gene: TRBJ1-2
CDR3aa: CASSLGSGINYGYTF
CDR3nt: TGTGCCAGCAGTTTAGGGTCAGGGATTAACTATGGCTACACCTTC

v_gene: TRBV20-1
d_gene: .
abundance: .
j_gene: TRBJ2-3
CDR3aa: CSARDRGADFSSTDTQYF
CDR3nt: TGCAGTGCTAGAGATCGGGGGGCCGATTTCTCTAGCACAGATACGCAGTATTTT

v_gene: TRBV6-6
d_gene: .
abundance: few
j_gene: TRBJ2-1
CDR3aa: CASSPAGFNEQFF
CDR3nt: TGTGCCAGCAGTCCGGCCGGGTTCAATGAGCAGTTCTTC

v_gene: TRBV6-2/TRBV6-3
d_gene: .
abundance: .
j_gene: TRBJ2-7
CDR3aa: CASSYSTNPYEQYF
CDR3nt: TGTGCCAGCAGTTACTCCACTAACCCCTACGAGCAGTACTTC

v_gene: TRBV12-3/TRBV12-4
d_gene: .
abundance: few
j_gene: TRBJ1-1
CDR3aa: CASSLSTGTGAFF
CDR3nt: TGTGCCAGCAGTTTATCCACAGGGACGGGAGCTTTCTTT

v_gene: TRBV6-5
d_gene: TRBD1
abundance: few
j_gene: TRBJ2-3
CDR3aa: CASRRNRGSSTDTQYF
CDR3nt: TGTGCCAGCAGAAGAAACAGGGGTTCTAGCACAGATACGCAGTATTTT

v_gene: TRBV5-1
d_gene: .
abundance: .
j_gene: TRBJ2-1
CDR3aa: CASSLQDYNEQFF
CDR3nt: TGCGCCAGCAGCTTGCAGGACTACAATGAGCAGTTCTTC

v_gene: TRBV5-1
d_gene: .
abundance: few
j_gene: TRBJ2-3
CDR3aa: CASSLDGDGGTDTQYF
CDR3nt: TGCGCCAGCAGCTTGGACGGCGACGGTGGTACAGATACGCAGTATTTT

v_gene: TRBV27
d_gene: .
abundance: .
j_gene: TRBJ1-2
CDR3aa: CASSSGVKNGYTF
CDR3nt: TGTGCCAGCAGTTCAGGGGTGAAGAATGGCTACACCTTC

v_gene: TRBV20-1
d_gene: TRBD1
abundance: .
j_gene: TRBJ2-5
CDR3aa: CSARGPGQLETQYF
CDR3nt: TGCAGTGCTAGAGGGCCGGGACAGCTAGAGACCCAGTACTTC

v_gene: TRBV3-1
d_gene: .
abundance: once
j_gene: TRBJ1-6
CDR3aa: CASSQSGSPLHF
CDR3nt: TGTGCCAGCAGCCAGAGTGGCTCACCCCTCCACTTT

v_gene: TRBV29-1
d_gene: TRBD1
abundance: .
j_gene: TRBJ1-2
CDR3aa: CSVGQAVYGYTF
CDR3nt: TGCAGCGTGGGACAGGCAGTTTATGGCTACACCTTC